This TCR beta chain emerged from a study of graft-versus-host responses after intestinal transplantation. General study findings and limits: Early post-transplant HvG declines were associated with peak circulating GvH clone levels.

Sequencing was performed with immunoSEQ multiplex PCR; in TCRdb, only in-frame clones are kept and a portion is missing. The sample has around 17,000 clones, approximately 82% seen once; the top ten hold roughly 5%. Graft tissue processing released intraepithelial and lamina propria lymphocytes. The V end lost 0 bases, the J end lost 4 bases, and 9 bases lay between the germline ends. Per the germline V gene, CDR1 is MGHRA and CDR2 is YSYEKL. The CDR3 totals 15 residues. On this clone itself: Its antigen is unidentified.

The rearrangement joins TRBV4-1 to TRBJ1-4; no reliable D call. The sequence was obtained from a human patient who received an intestinal transplant, so some T cells may come from the graft donor. The starting material was ileum tissue, obtained 17 days after transplant. In DNA form, the CDR3 reads TGCGCCAGCAGCCAAGATGGGAGGAGTAATGAAAAACTGTTTTTT. Its translation: CASSQDGRSNEKLFF.